This T cell receptor beta chain comes out of a study of blood T cell repertoires in COVID-19. As for the study in general: COVID-19 samples from acute and convalescent phases originated in the United States, Italy and Spain. PBMCs, B-cell-depleted T cells, or T cells were the source of the cDNA or gDNA that made up the material.

Trimming removed 8 bases from V and 6 bases from J, with 10 bases in between. The CDR3 is made up of 11 amino acids. Germline V gene data show CDR1 as MDHEN and CDR2 as SYDVKM. Seattle's cohort entered during active infection and was followed longitudinally. The method was immunoSEQ multiplex PCR; TCRdb's version includes in-frame clones alone and lacks a portion of them. This sample has approximately 40,000 clones; approximately 90% occur once, and the top ten carry more than 4.5%. This receptor was identified in a man in his sixties with COVID-19, enrolled during active disease. J is TRBJ1-2 and V is TRBV28; D gene unclear. Material for sequencing was peripheral blood. CDR3 in amino acids: CASGRANGYTF. The CDR3 region has the DNA TGTGCCAGCGGTCGTGCTAATGGCTACACCTTC.